These 19 T cell receptor beta chains came from one sample sequenced in a study of T cell repertoires in cytomegalovirus infection. TCRdb used MiXCR to reprocess the reads, holding one entry per CDR3 protein. The data show 490,000 or so distinct CDR3 sequences, with about 11% seen just once and roughly 10% held by the top ten. The sequenced sample was PBMCs. Receptors were obtained from a human donor in good health (CMV status not recorded). Some clones in this sample may be carry-over from other donors' samples.

This clonotype has a count of ten or more. The rearrangement links TRBV7-2 to TRBJ2-3, with 12 positions matching TRBD2. J was trimmed by 3 bases and V by 5 bases; bases with no gene match: 9. CDR3 size: 17 residues. Germline V gene sequence: CDR1 SGHTA, CDR2 FQGNSA. CDR3 loop: CASSLDRLAGGTDTQYF. The CDR3 bases are TGTGCCAGCAGCCTAGATAGGCTAGCGGGAGGGACAGATACGCAGTATTTT. Full variable domain (outside the CDR3, taken from reference TRBV7-2 and TRBJ2-3): GAGVSQSPSNKVTEKGKDVELRCDPISGHTALYWYRQSLGQGLEFLIYFQGNSAPDKSGLPSDRFSAERTGGSVSTLTIQRTQQEDSAVYLCASSLDRLAGGTDTQYFGPGTRLTVL.

This clonotype was detected only a few times. The chain has TRBV6-5 and TRBJ2-1; weak D call: TRBD1 (5 bases). Trimming took off 4 bases at V and 6 bases at J, with 13 bases between the two ends. Per the germline V gene, CDR1 is MNHEY and CDR2 is SVGAGI. The CDR3 has 14 residues. The CDR3 here is CASSSAGKINEQFF. The CDR3 DNA reads as TGTGCCAGCAGTTCGGCAGGGAAGATCAATGAGCAGTTCTTC.

This clonotype was found many times. The chain combines TRBV7-6 with TRBJ1-5, with no clear D. CDR1 and CDR2 (germline): SGHVS, FNYEAQ. Deletions cut 1 base from V and 1 base from J, with 11 bases between. The CDR3 is 16 residues long. The CDR3 is CASSLGGSGSNQPQHF. DNA of the CDR3: TGTGCCAGCAGCTTAGGGGGTAGCGGGAGCAATCAGCCCCAGCATTTT.

This clonotype was counted many times. V is TRBV7-9 and J is TRBJ2-1, with TRBD2 matching 10 bases. Germline CDR1 reads SEHNR; CDR2 reads FQNEAQ (reference sequence). V was pared by 5 bases and J by 4 bases, with 8 bases of the junction left unmatched. The CDR3 is 16 residues long. This CDR3 reads CASSRAGGLSYNEQFF. CDR3 coding DNA: TGTGCCAGCAGCCGAGCGGGGGGGCTGAGTTACAATGAGCAGTTCTTC.

Details on this clonotype: A read error may be the cause here, since a much bigger clone is one base away. The gene calls are TRBV7-8 and TRBJ1-2; weak D call: TRBD1 (5 bases). CDR1 is SGHVS, CDR2 FQNEAQ, per germline. The length of the CDR3 is 14 residues. V dropped 5 bases and J dropped 6 bases, with 16 bases sitting between them. CDR3 in amino acids: CASSTNSGTHGYTF. CDR3 nucleotide sequence: TGTGCCAGCAGCACCAACTCCGGGACTCATGGCTACACCTTC.

With regard to this clonotype: A read error is possible here, since a much larger clone lies one base away. The V call is TRBV6-1, the J call TRBJ2-3; D not resolved. Germline V gene sequence: CDR1 MNHNS, CDR2 SASEGT. This CDR3 has 13 residues. V dropped 6 bases and J dropped 0 bases, with 7 bases sitting between them. The CDR3 sequence is CASREWSTDTQYF. The CDR3 region has the DNA TGTGCCAGCAGGGAGTGGAGCACAGATACGCAGTATTTT.

In its sample, this clonotype was seen many times. The CDR3 reads CASSPPRLAGVETQYF. CDR3 DNA: TGTGCCAGCAGTCCCCCCCGGCTAGCGGGAGTAGAGACCCAGTACTTC. The chain employs TRBV28 and TRBJ2-5; 10 bases are a match to TRBD2. The ends lost 5 bases at V and 4 bases at J; junction bases unmatched: 10. This CDR3 is built from 16 residues. Looked up from germline, CDR1 is MDHEN and CDR2 is SYDVKM.

The sample holds many counts of this clonotype. The chain combines TRBV12-3 or TRBV12-4 with TRBJ2-1, with 8 nucleotides matching TRBD2. The CDR3 loop spans 14 amino acids. Trimming took 7 bases from V and 6 from J; bases not matched to a gene: 8. CDR3 region: CASTMGTRTNEQFF. DNA for the CDR3: TGTGCCAGCACCATGGGGACTAGAACCAATGAGCAGTTCTTC.

This clonotype was detected ten times or more. The V and J genes are TRBV20-1 and TRBJ2-3; TRBD1 matches 8 bases. The CDR3 is 18 amino acids. Germline V gives CDR1 DFQATT, CDR2 SNEGSKA (reference sequence). The V segment lost 6 bases and the J segment 5 bases; nucleotides outside the gene matches: 22. The CDR3 nucleotides read TGCAGTGCGGCCTCCACCCCCGCTAGGACAGGGACGGGAGATACGCAGTATTTT. Its protein is CSAASTPARTGTGDTQYF.

The sample holds many counts of this clonotype. The V gene is TRBV19, the J gene TRBJ1-4, with D hard to call. This CDR3 has 15 amino acids. Germline V CDR1 and CDR2: LNHDA, SQIVND (reference sequence). V was cut by 6 bases and J by 0 bases, with 11 bases left in between. This CDR3 is CASRGKWATNEKLFF. CDR3 sequence (DNA): TGTGCCAGTAGGGGGAAGTGGGCAACTAATGAAAAACTGTTTTTT.

This clonotype appeared many times. The J gene is TRBJ2-2, the V gene TRBV6-2 or TRBV6-3; D uncertain. Per the germline V gene, CDR1 is MNHEY and CDR2 is SVGEGT. The CDR3 is 12 amino acids. V dropped 4 bases and J dropped 7 bases, with 7 bases sitting between them. CDR3 loop: CASSWPYGELFF. CDR3 nucleotides: TGTGCCAGCAGTTGGCCCTACGGGGAGCTGTTTTTT.

The rearrangement uses TRBV11-2 and TRBJ2-1; 10 bases match TRBD1. The CDR3 contains 16 residues. Germline CDR1 reads SGHAT; CDR2 reads FQNNGV. V shed 4 bases, J shed 2 bases, and the junction held 5 bases outside the gene matches. The CDR3 sequence is CASSSLGQGTYNEQFF. CDR3 nucleotides: TGTGCCAGCAGCTCTTTGGGACAGGGGACCTACAATGAGCAGTTCTTC.

At least ten counts were recorded for this clonotype. V usage is TRBV30 and J usage is TRBJ2-3; 9 nucleotides agree with TRBD2. Germline V gene data show CDR1 as GTSNPN and CDR2 as SVGIG (reference sequence). This CDR3 contains 16 residues. With 2 bases clipped from V and 3 bases from J, the junction kept 9 bases outside the gene matches. CDR3 sequence: CAWSSRSGSSTDTQYF. Written as DNA, the CDR3 is TGTGCCTGGAGTTCTCGTAGCGGGAGTTCGACAGATACGCAGTATTTT.

This clonotype was found a few times. The chain uses TRBV24-1 and TRBJ2-1; 9 bases map to TRBD1. Unmatched junction bases numbered 17, after V lost 4 bases and J lost 2 bases. Germline V lookup: CDR1 KGHDR, CDR2 SFDVKD. This CDR3 region has 20 residues. Here the CDR3 reads CATSEQPGQGLRWPYNEQFF. CDR3 DNA: TGTGCCACCAGTGAACAGCCGGGACAGGGATTGAGATGGCCCTACAATGAGCAGTTCTTC.

This clonotype showed up many times. J is TRBJ1-2 and V is TRBV6-1; D might be TRBD1 (5 bases). With 8 bases removed from V and 4 bases from J, the gap between germline ends came to 8 bases. Looked up from germline, CDR1 is MNHNS and CDR2 is SASEGT. The CDR3 is 11 amino acids. The CDR3, as DNA: TGTGCCAGCGGGAGGGGCTATGGCTACACCTTC. It translates to CASGRGYGYTF.

This clonotype was seen repeatedly, ten times or more. This rearrangement joins TRBV11-3 to TRBJ1-4; 8 bases are shared with TRBD1. After removal of 5 bases from V and 5 bases from J, the junction contained 4 bases not matched to a gene. Germline loops: CDR1 SGHNT, CDR2 YENEEA. The CDR3 sequence is 14 residues long. CDR3 protein: CASSRTGLNEKLFF. As DNA, the CDR3 is TGTGCCAGCAGCAGGACAGGGTTAAATGAAAAACTGTTTTTT.

This clonotype was picked up many times. The chain is built from TRBV29-1 and TRBJ1-5; 10 bases map to TRBD1. V trimming: 7 bases; J trimming: 0 bases; junction bases outside the gene matches: 12. The CDR3 is 17 amino acids. Germline CDR1 reads SQVTM; CDR2 reads ANQGSEA. The CDR3, as DNA: TGCAGCGCCGCCCTCGGGACAGGGGATTATAGCAATCAGCCCCAGCATTTT. Protein: CSAALGTGDYSNQPQHF.

This clonotype was seen ten or more times. The V call is TRBV6-1, the J call TRBJ2-3, with D uncertain. V dropped 5 bases and J dropped 7 bases, with 10 bases sitting between them. The V gene's germline CDR1 is MNHNS and CDR2 SASEGT. The length of the CDR3 is 12 residues. In DNA form, the CDR3 reads TGTGCCAGCAGTCCTCCCTCATATACGCAGTATTTT. Its translation is CASSPPSYTQYF.

The table lists this clonotype with many counts. This chain joins TRBV19 and TRBJ1-5; D uncertain. This CDR3 has 12 amino acids. The germline V and J ends were trimmed by 1 base and 11 bases, with 9 bases remaining between them. CDR1 LNHDA and CDR2 SQIVND come from the germline V gene (reference sequence). The CDR3 is CASSIGWRTQHF. The CDR3 DNA follows: TGTGCCAGTAGTATAGGTTGGAGGACCCAGCATTTT.